This is a list of T cell receptor beta chains from one sample in a study of cytomegalovirus exposure and HLA in healthy donors. TCRdb keeps only in-frame clones here, not all; method: immunoSEQ multiplex PCR. The table shows around 130,000 clones, with around 77% occurring only once. Material: PBMCs. These receptors all come from a woman between 50 and 59 years old in good health and CMV-seronegative. The CDR3 runs from the conserved cysteine through the conserved F or W. Fields, in order: J gene, D gene, V gene, CDR3 DNA, CDR3 protein. The D gene is left open where the match is weak.

TRBJ2-3	TRBD2	TRBV4-2	TGTGCCAGCAGCCAAGTCAGTAGCGGGAGCACAGATACGCAGTATTTT	CASSQVSSGSTDTQYF
TRBJ1-2	-	TRBV6-5	TGTGCCAGCAGTTACGGGGCAGGGCAAGCTAACTATGGCTACACCTTC	CASSYGAGQANYGYTF
TRBJ2-3	TRBD2	TRBV4-1	TGCGCCAGCAGCCAAGAAACGGGAGGGACAGATACGCAGTATTTT	CASSQETGGTDTQYF
TRBJ2-7	TRBD1	TRBV11-2	TGTGCCAGCAGCTGGACAGGCCTTGGTTCCTACGAGCAGTACTTC	CASSWTGLGSYEQYF
TRBJ1-2	-	TRBV5-1	TGCGCCAGCAGCTTGGATGGATCGGAGTTCTATGGCTACACCTTC	CASSLDGSEFYGYTF
TRBJ2-7	-	TRBV4-1	TGCGCCAGCAGCCAAGATCGCGCCTACGAGCAGTACTTC	CASSQDRAYEQYF
TRBJ2-6	TRBD1	TRBV29-1	TGCAGCGTCGAAGCGGACAGGGGCGTCTCTGGGGCCAACGTCCTGACTTTC	CSVEADRGVSGANVLTF
TRBJ2-7	-	TRBV15	TGTGCCACCAGCAGATGGACTACCAAGATCTACGAGCAGTACTTC	CATSRWTTKIYEQYF
TRBJ1-1	TRBD1	TRBV5-1	TGCGCCAGCAGCGGGTTTACAGGGGCCCTGAACACTGAAGCTTTCTTT	CASSGFTGALNTEAFF
TRBJ1-5	TRBD1	TRBV28	TGTGCCAGCAGTTTCGCGGGACAGGGCAATCAGCCCCAGCATTTT	CASSFAGQGNQPQHF